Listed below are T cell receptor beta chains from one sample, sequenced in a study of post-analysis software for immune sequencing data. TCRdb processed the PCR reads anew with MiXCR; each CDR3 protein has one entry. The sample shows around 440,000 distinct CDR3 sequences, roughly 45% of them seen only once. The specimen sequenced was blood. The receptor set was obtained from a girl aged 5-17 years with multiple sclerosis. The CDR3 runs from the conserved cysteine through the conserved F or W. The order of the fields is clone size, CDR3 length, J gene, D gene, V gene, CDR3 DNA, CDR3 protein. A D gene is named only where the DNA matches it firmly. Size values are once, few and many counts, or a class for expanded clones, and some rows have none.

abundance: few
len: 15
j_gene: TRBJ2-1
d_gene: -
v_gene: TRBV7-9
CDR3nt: TGTGCCAGCAGCCCTCCTCCGGGCGGTCGGGATGAGCAGTTCTTC
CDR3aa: CASSPPPGGRDEQFF

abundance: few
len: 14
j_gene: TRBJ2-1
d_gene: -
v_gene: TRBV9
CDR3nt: TGTGCCAGCAACCCAGGGATGACCTCCCATGAGCAGTTCTTC
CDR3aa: CASNPGMTSHEQFF

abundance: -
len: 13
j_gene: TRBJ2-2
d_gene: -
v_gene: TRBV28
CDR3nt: TGTGCCAGCAGATACTCGGGGGTGGGGGAGCTGTTTTTT
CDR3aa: CASRYSGVGELFF

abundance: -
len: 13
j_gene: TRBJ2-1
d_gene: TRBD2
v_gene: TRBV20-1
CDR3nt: TGCAGTGCCAGCCGTAGCGGGAACAATGAGCAGTTCTTC
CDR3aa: CSASRSGNNEQFF

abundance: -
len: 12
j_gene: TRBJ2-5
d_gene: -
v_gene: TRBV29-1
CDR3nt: TGCAGCGTTGAGGTTCCTCCGGAGACCCAGTACTTC
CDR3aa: CSVEVPPETQYF

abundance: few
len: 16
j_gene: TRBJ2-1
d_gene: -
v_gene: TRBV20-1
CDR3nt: TGCAGTGCTAGAGAGAGGCGGGACCTCTCCTACAATGAGCAGTTCTTC
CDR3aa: CSARERRDLSYNEQFF

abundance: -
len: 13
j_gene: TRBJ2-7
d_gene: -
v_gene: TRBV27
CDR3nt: TGTACCAGCAGTCCCGACAGGCTCTACGAGCAGTACTTC
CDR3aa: CTSSPDRLYEQYF

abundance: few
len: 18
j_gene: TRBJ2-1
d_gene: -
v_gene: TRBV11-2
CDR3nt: TGTGCCAGCAGCTTAGCCCGACAGGGAGGACCTCCAAACAATGAGCAGTTCTTC
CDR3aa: CASSLARQGGPPNNEQFF

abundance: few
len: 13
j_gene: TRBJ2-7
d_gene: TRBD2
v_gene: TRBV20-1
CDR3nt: TGCAGTGCTTTTAGCGGGGGTAGGTCGGAGCAGTACTTC
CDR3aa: CSAFSGGRSEQYF

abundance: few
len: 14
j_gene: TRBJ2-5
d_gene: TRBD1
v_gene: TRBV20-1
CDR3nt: TGCAGTGCTAGATCCCGGGACAGACAAGAGACCCAGTACTTC
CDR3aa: CSARSRDRQETQYF

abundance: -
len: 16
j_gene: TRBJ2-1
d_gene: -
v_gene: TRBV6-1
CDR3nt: TGTGCCACCGGGGTCGCTGGGGGAATGGGAGCGGATGAGCAGTTCTTC
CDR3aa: CATGVAGGMGADEQFF

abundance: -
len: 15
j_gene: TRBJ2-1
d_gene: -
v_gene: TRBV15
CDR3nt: TGTGCCACCAGCGAGGCGGGAATTACCTACAATGAGCAGTTCTTC
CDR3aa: CATSEAGITYNEQFF

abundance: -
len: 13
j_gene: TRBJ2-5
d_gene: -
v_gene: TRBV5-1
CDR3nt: TGCGCCAGCAGCCTCACAGGGAGAGAGACCCAGTACTTC
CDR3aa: CASSLTGRETQYF

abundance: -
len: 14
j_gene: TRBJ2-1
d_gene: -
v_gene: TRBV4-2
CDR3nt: TGTGCCAGCAGCCAAGATCGTTCGGACAATGAGCAGTTCTTC
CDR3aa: CASSQDRSDNEQFF

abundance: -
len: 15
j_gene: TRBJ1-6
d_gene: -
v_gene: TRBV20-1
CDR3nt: TGCAGTGCTGAAGGCCTTCCCTCGCCAAATTCACCCCTCCACTTT
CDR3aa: CSAEGLPSPNSPLHF

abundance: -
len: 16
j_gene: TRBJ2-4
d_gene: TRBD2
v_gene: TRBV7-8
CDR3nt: TGTGCCAGCAGCTTAGGAATGGGACTAACGACCTATGAGCAGTACTTC
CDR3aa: CASSLGMGLTTYEQYF

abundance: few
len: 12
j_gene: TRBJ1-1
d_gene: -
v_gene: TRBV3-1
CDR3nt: TGTGCCAGCGGCGCAGCGCCCACTGAAGCTTTCTTT
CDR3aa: CASGAAPTEAFF

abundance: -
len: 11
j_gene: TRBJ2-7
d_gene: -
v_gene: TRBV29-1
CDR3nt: TGCAGCGTTGAAACGGAGTACGAGCAGTACTTC
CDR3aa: CSVETEYEQYF

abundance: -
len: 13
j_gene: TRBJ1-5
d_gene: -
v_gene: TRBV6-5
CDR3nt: TGTGCCAGCAGTTCGGGATTTAATCAGCCCCAGCATTTT
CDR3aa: CASSSGFNQPQHF

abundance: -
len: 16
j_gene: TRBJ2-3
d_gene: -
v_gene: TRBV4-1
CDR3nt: TGCGCCAGCAGCTTGACTAGTTCGACGGAACGTCGTACGCAGTATTTT
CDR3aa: CASSLTSSTERRTQYF

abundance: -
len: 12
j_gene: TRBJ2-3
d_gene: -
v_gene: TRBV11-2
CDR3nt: TGTGCCAGCAGCTTAGAGGGGATTGCGCAGTATTTT
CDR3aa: CASSLEGIAQYF

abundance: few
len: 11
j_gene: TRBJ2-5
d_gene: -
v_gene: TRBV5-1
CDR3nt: TGCGCCAGCAGAACGCAAGAGACCCAGTACTTC
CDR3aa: CASRTQETQYF

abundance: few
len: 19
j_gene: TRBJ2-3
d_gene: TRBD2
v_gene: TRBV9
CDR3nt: TGTGCCAGCAGCGCCTCTCCCAGCGGGGGAGGTGTATTAGCAGATACGCAGTATTTT
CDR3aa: CASSASPSGGGVLADTQYF

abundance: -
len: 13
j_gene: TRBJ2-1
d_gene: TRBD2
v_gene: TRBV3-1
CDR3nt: TGTGCCATCGGACTAGCGGGCAACAATGAGCAGTTCTTC
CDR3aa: CAIGLAGNNEQFF

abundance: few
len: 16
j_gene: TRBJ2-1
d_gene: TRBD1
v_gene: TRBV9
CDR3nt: TGTGCCAGCAGCGTTCAAGTGGACAGGGATAGAGATGAGCAGTTCTTC
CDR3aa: CASSVQVDRDRDEQFF

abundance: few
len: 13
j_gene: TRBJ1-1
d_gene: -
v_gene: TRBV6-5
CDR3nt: TGTGCCAGCAGCGACACTATGAACACTGAAGCTTTCTTT
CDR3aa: CASSDTMNTEAFF

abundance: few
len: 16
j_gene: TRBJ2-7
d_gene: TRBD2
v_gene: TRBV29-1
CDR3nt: TGCAGCGTGTCACCGGGACTAGCGGATAGGATCAATGAGCAGTACTTC
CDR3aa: CSVSPGLADRINEQYF

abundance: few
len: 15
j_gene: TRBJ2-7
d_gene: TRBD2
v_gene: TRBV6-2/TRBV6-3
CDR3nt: TGTGCCAGCAGTCGACTAGCGGGAGACCTCTACGAGCAGTACTTC
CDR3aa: CASSRLAGDLYEQYF

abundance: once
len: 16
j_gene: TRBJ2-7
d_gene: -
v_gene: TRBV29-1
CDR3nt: TGCAGCGTTGAAGGGGTCGGAGACACGAGCTTCTACGAGCAGTACTTC
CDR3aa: CSVEGVGDTSFYEQYF

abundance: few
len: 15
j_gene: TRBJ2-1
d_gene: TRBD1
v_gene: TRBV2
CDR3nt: TGTGCCAGCAGTGCAGGGGGCGCGGTATACAATGAGCAGTTCTTC
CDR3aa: CASSAGGAVYNEQFF

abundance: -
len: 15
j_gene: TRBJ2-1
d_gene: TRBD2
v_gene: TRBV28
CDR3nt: TGTGCCAGCCCCCCGGCTAGCGGGAGAATCTATGAGCAGTTCTTC
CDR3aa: CASPPASGRIYEQFF

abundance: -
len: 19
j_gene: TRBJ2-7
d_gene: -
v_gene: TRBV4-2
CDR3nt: TGTGCCAGCAGCCATCAATTGACCCCCTCAACAGGGGAGGAGGACGAGCAGTACTTC
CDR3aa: CASSHQLTPSTGEEDEQYF

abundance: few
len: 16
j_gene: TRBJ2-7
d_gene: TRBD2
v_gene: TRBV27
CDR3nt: TGTGCCAGCTCGCAGGACCAAGCGGGAGCGGCGAACGAGCAGTACTTC
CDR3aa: CASSQDQAGAANEQYF

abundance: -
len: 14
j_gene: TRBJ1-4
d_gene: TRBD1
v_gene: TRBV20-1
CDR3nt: TGCAGTGCCTCCCGACAGGGAACTAATGAAAAACTGTTTTTT
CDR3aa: CSASRQGTNEKLFF

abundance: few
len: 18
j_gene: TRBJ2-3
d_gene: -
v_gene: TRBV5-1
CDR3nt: TGCGCCAACAGCTTATTACCCACGGGGCCCGATAGCACAGATACGCAGTATTTT
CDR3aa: CANSLLPTGPDSTDTQYF

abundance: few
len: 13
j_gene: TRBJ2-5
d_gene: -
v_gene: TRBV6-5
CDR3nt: TGTGCCAGGATACGGAGGGACCAAGAGACCCAGTACTTC
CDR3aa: CARIRRDQETQYF

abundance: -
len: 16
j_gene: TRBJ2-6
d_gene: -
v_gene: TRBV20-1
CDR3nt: TGCAGTGCTAATCCCCTAAACAGGGCTGGGGCCAACGTCCTGACTTTC
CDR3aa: CSANPLNRAGANVLTF

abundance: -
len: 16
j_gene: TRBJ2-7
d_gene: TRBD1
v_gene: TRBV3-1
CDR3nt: TGTGCCAGCAGCCTTCTCCGGGACAGGGGGCTATACGAGCAGTACTTC
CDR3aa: CASSLLRDRGLYEQYF

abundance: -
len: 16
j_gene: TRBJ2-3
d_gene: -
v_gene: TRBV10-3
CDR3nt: TGTGCCATCAGTGAGACTAGTGGGAGAGAAGACAATACGCAGTATTTT
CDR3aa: CAISETSGREDNTQYF

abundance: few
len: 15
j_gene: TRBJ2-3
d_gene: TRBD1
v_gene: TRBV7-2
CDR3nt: TGTGCCAGCAGCCCCCCGGGACAGGGAGCGGATACGCAGTATTTT
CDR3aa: CASSPPGQGADTQYF

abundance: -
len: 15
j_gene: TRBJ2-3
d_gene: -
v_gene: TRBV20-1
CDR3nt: TGCAGTGCTAAACTCGCATCCGCTAGCACAGATACGCAGTATTTT
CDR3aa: CSAKLASASTDTQYF

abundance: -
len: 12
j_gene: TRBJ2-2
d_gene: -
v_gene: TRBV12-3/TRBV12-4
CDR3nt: TGCGCCAGCATCCCAGGGGCCGGGGAGCTGTTTTTT
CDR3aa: CASIPGAGELFF

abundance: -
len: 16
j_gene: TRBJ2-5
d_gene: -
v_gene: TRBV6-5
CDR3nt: TGTGCCAGCAGTTACTCTCCGGTTCCAGGGTCGGAGACCCAGTACTTC
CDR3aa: CASSYSPVPGSETQYF